These 19 T cell receptor beta chains originate from one sample sequenced in a study of blood T cell repertoires in COVID-19. The method was immunoSEQ multiplex PCR; TCRdb's version includes in-frame clones alone and lacks a portion of them. The sample has roughly 220,000 clones; approximately 80% are singletons. Sequencing used PBMCs or T cells enriched from blood (not recorded which). The receptors originated from a man aged 25-40 years with acute COVID-19.

This clone has more than one count but fewer than ten. The rearrangement links TRBV7-3 to TRBJ2-5; 8 bases map to TRBD2. CDR1 and CDR2 (germline): SGHTA, FQGTGA. V gave up 5 bases and J gave up 2 bases; unmatched junction bases: 10. This CDR3 has 16 amino acids. This CDR3 reads CASSPTGGGGQETQYF. DNA of the CDR3: TGTGCCAGCAGCCCCACGGGGGGCGGGGGGCAAGAGACCCAGTACTTC.

V usage is TRBV7-9 and J usage is TRBJ2-2; the match to TRBD2 covers 11 bases. The trim removed 5 bases at V and 2 bases at J, leaving 4 bases unmatched. From germline, CDR1 is SEHNR and CDR2 FQNEAQ (reference sequence). CDR3 size: 16 residues. For the CDR3, the DNA is TGTGCCAGCAGCCGAACTAGCGGGGGAAACACCGGGGAGCTGTTTTTT. Translating it yields CASSRTSGGNTGELFF.

The V call is TRBV6-8, the J call TRBJ1-6; D is perhaps TRBD1 (5 bases). The length of the CDR3 is 15 residues. The germline V gene has CDR1 MNHGY and CDR2 SAAAGT. Trimming removed 5 bases from V and 7 bases from J, with 15 bases in between. The CDR3 is CASSAAPGNNSPLHF. The CDR3 coding sequence is TGTGCCAGCAGTGCAGCGCCAGGGAACAATTCACCCCTCCACTTT.

The rearrangement uses TRBV19 and TRBJ1-6; D possibly corresponds to TRBD1 (5 bases). Germline values: CDR1 LNHDA, CDR2 SQIVND (reference sequence). The length of the CDR3 is 14 residues. Trimming left V 5 bases short and J 9 bases short, with 14 bases between. As DNA, the CDR3 is TGTGCCAGTAGTCAGGCCGGGACTTCTTCACCCCTCCACTTT. Amino acid sequence: CASSQAGTSSPLHF. Together with reference TRBV19 and TRBJ1-6, the CDR3 gives the full variable domain: DGGITQSPKYLFRKEGQNVTLSCEQNLNHDAMYWYRQDPGQGLRLIYYSQIVNDFQKGDIAEGYSVSREKKESFPLTVTSAQKNPTAFYLCASSQAGTSSPLHFGNGTRLTVT.

The genes are TRBV27 and TRBJ2-7, with D tentatively TRBD1 (6 bases). V was cut by 5 bases and J by 0 bases, with 14 bases left in between. CDR3 length: 15 residues. The V gene's germline CDR1 is MNHEY and CDR2 SMNVEV (reference sequence). The CDR3 bases are TGTGCCAGCAGTCCCACAGGGCCCATCTCCTACGAGCAGTACTTC. Translating it yields CASSPTGPISYEQYF.

This sequence joins TRBV13 and TRBJ1-1; 9 bases agree with TRBD1. The CDR3 has 13 amino acids. Losses at the gene ends were 5 bases for V and 6 bases for J; bases not matched to a gene: 4. The germline gives CDR1 PRHDT, CDR2 FYEKMQ (reference sequence). The CDR3 sequence is CASSRQGGAEAFF. The DNA for the CDR3 is TGTGCCAGCAGCCGACAGGGGGGCGCTGAAGCTTTCTTT. Full variable domain (missing parts from reference TRBV13 and TRBJ1-1): AAGVIQSPRHLIKEKRETATLKCYPIPRHDTVYWYQQGPGQDPQFLISFYEKMQSDKGSIPDRFSAQQFSDYHSELNMSSLELGDSALYFCASSRQGGAEAFFGQGTRLTVV.

The chain links TRBV12-5 to TRBJ2-1, with 7 bases fitting TRBD2. Germline loops: CDR1 LGHNT, CDR2 FRNRAP. The CDR3 extends over 15 amino acids. The V segment lost 3 bases and the J segment 3 bases; nucleotides outside the gene matches: 5. CDR3 protein: CASGFISGNYNEQFF. The CDR3 DNA reads as TGTGCTAGTGGTTTCATAAGCGGGAACTACAATGAGCAGTTCTTC.

This rearrangement joins TRBV21-1 to TRBJ1-5. TRBV21-1 is reported as a pseudogene. The CDR3 is 17 amino acids. CDR3 DNA sequence: TGTGCCAGCAGCCAAACGAGCAGGAGGAAGTATAGGCAGCCCCAGCATTTT. This sequence encodes CASSQTSRRKYRQPQHF.

The chain uses TRBV7-9 and TRBJ2-5, with D possibly TRBD1 on 6 matching bases. The germline CDR1 and CDR2 sequences are SEHNR and FQNEAQ (reference sequence). The CDR3 is 15 residues long. The germline V and J ends were trimmed by 4 bases and 1 base, with 13 bases remaining between them. The CDR3 bases are TGTGCCAGCAGCTCGACAGGACAGTCCCAAGAGACCCAGTACTTC. This gives the protein CASSSTGQSQETQYF.

This clone was observed a few times. This sample also contains other DNA sequences that code for the same CDR3. The chain links TRBV30 to TRBJ1-1; D might be TRBD1 (6 bases). Germline lookup yields CDR1 GTSNPN and CDR2 SVGIG (reference sequence). The CDR3 loop spans 12 amino acids. The V gene lost 3 bases and the J gene lost 5 bases, with 10 bases spanning the gap. The CDR3 nucleotides are TGTGCCTGGAGCGTAAGGGGGACTGAAGCTTTCTTT. It translates to CAWSVRGTEAFF.

The chain recombines TRBV11-1 with TRBJ2-1; TRBD1 matches at 9 bases. Germline V gene sequence: CDR1 SGHAT, CDR2 FQDESV (reference sequence). The CDR3 covers 15 residues. Germline trimming cut 3 bases from V and 8 bases from J; bases unmatched to any gene: 8. The CDR3, as DNA: TGTGCCAGCAGCTTCGGGACAGGGTTTGTTGATGAGCAGTTCTTC. The encoded protein is CASSFGTGFVDEQFF.

The chain couples TRBV5-4 to TRBJ2-3, with 7 bases that match TRBD2. The CDR3 loop spans 16 amino acids. From germline, CDR1 is SGHNT and CDR2 YYREEE (reference sequence). V shed 4 bases, J shed 3 bases, and the junction held 11 bases outside the gene matches. CDR3 nucleotide sequence: TGTGCCAGCAGCCCTGAGCGGGGAGAGGGTACAGATACGCAGTATTTT. Protein: CASSPERGEGTDTQYF.

J is TRBJ2-2 and V is TRBV18; 7 nucleotides align to TRBD1. In germline, CDR1 is KGHSH, CDR2 LQKENI. This CDR3 has 15 amino acids. V lost 2 bases, J lost 6 bases, and 6 bases stayed unmatched. The CDR3 reads CASSPTLQGAGELFF. In DNA form, the CDR3 reads TGTGCCAGCTCACCAACTCTCCAGGGGGCCGGGGAGCTGTTTTTT.

The chain has TRBV2 and TRBJ2-1; TRBD1 agrees at 7 bases. Per germline, CDR1 SNHLY and CDR2 FYNNEI. The V segment lost 9 bases and the J segment 3 bases; nucleotides outside the gene matches: 11. CDR3 size: 15 residues. CDR3 sequence: CASRRDSGDYNEQFF. CDR3 in DNA: TGTGCCAGTCGCCGGGACAGTGGCGACTACAATGAGCAGTTCTTC.

The J gene is TRBJ1-1, the V gene TRBV4-2, with D perhaps matching TRBD1 (5 bases). Germline V lookup: CDR1 LGHNA, CDR2 YNFKEQ. The V and J ends lost 1 base and 0 bases respectively, with 15 bases between them. The CDR3 is 17 amino acids. The CDR3 nucleotides read TGTGCCAGCAGCCAAGGGGGTTTCGGGGGACTGAACACTGAAGCTTTCTTT. Translating it yields CASSQGGFGGLNTEAFF.

This clone was seen just once. This chain uses TRBV11-2 with TRBJ1-3; D unresolved. CDR1 and CDR2 from the germline V gene are SGHAT and FQNNGV. V was pared by 7 bases and J by 2 bases, with 15 bases between. This CDR3 is 15 amino acids long. The CDR3 bases are TGTGCCAGCACCCAGTTAGCCGGGACTGGAAACACCATATATTTT. Its protein is CASTQLAGTGNTIYF. Combining the CDR3 with reference TRBV11-2 and TRBJ1-3 gives the whole variable domain EAGVAQSPRYKIIEKRQSVAFWCNPISGHATLYWYQQILGQGPKLLIQFQNNGVVDDSQLPKDRFSAERLKGVDSTLKIQPAKLEDSAVYLCASTQLAGTGNTIYFGEGSWLTVV.

The genes are TRBV2 and TRBJ1-4, with 8 bases that match TRBD1. The CDR3 is 12 amino acids. Germline CDR1 reads SNHLY; CDR2 reads FYNNEI. Trimming took 7 bases from V and 8 from J; bases not matched to a gene: 3. Here the CDR3 DNA reads TGTGCCAGCAATCAGGGGGCAGAAAAACTGTTTTTT. This codes for CASNQGAEKLFF.

CDR3: CASSTRDRVVDTQYF. As DNA, the CDR3 is TGTGCCAGTAGTACCCGGGACAGGGTAGTGGATACGCAGTATTTT. J is TRBJ2-3 and V is TRBV19, with 9 positions matching TRBD1. The CDR3 runs 15 residues. CDR1 is LNHDA and CDR2 is SQIVND in the germline V gene (reference sequence). J gave up 6 bases and V 4 bases, and 8 bases lay outside the gene matches.

To note about this clone: At one end the junction does not follow the germline gene, possibly because of a read error. This chain joins TRBV25-1 and TRBJ2-7; 9 nucleotides agree with TRBD1. Germline assignment: CDR1 MGHDK and CDR2 SYGVNS. The CDR3 is 16 residues long. CDR3 nucleotide sequence: TGTGCCAGTAGTGAGAAGGCCCCGGACAGGGGCTACGAGCAGTACTTC. Its translation is CASSEKAPDRGYEQYF.